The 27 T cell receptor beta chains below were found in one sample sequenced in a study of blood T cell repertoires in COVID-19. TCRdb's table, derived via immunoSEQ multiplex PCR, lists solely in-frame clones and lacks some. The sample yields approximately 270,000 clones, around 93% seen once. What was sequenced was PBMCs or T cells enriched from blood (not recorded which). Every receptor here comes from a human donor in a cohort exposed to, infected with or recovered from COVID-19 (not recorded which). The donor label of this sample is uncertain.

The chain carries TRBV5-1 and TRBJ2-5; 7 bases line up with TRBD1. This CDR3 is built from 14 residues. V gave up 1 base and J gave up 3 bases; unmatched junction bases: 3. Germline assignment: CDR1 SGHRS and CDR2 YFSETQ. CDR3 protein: CASSLLRGKETQYF. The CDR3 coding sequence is TGCGCCAGCAGCTTGCTCAGGGGGAAAGAGACCCAGTACTTC.

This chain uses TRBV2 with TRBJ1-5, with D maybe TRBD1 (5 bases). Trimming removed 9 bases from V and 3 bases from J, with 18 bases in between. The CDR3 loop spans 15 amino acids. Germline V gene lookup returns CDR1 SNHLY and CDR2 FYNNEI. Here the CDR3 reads CASRPDRKYNQPQHF. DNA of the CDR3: TGTGCCAGTAGACCAGACAGAAAATACAATCAGCCCCAGCATTTT.

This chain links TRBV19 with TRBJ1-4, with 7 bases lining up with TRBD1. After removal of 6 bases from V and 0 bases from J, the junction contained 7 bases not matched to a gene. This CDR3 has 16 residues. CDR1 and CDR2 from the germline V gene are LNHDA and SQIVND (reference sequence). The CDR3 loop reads CASRPGQTTTNEKLFF. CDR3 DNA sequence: TGTGCCAGTAGACCGGGACAGACTACAACTAATGAAAAACTGTTTTTT.

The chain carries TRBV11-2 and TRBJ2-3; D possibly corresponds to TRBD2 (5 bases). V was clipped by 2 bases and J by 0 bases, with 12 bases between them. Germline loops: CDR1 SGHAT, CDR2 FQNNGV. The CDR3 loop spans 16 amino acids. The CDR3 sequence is CASSLRPGRSTDTQYF. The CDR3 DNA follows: TGTGCCAGCAGCTTAAGGCCGGGGAGAAGCACAGATACGCAGTATTTT.

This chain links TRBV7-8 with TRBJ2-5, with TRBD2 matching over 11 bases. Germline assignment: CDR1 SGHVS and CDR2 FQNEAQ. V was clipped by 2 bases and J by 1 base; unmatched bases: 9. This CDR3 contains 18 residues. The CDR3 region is CASSLYGTSGVRQETQYF. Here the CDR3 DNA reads TGTGCCAGCAGCTTATATGGGACTAGCGGTGTTCGCCAAGAGACCCAGTACTTC.

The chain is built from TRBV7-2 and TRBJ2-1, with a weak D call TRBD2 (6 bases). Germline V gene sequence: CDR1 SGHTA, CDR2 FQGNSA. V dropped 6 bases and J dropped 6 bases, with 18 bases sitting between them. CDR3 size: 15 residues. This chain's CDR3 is CASRPNLAKGNEQFF. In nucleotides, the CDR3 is TGTGCCAGCAGACCTAACCTAGCGAAGGGCAATGAGCAGTTCTTC.

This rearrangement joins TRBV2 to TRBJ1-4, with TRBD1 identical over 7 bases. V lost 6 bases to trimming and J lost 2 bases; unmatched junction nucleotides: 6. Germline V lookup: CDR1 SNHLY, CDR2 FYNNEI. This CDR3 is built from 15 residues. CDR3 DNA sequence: TGTGCCAGCAGATTCACAGGGGCGACTAATGAAAAACTGTTTTTT. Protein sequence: CASRFTGATNEKLFF.

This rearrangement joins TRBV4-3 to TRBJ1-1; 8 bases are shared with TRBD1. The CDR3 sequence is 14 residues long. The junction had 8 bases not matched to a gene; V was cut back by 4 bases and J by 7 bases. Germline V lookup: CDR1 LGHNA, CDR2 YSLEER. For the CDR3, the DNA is TGCGCCAGCAGCCTGGACAGGGCTGGGGGTGAAGCTTTCTTT. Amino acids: CASSLDRAGGEAFF.

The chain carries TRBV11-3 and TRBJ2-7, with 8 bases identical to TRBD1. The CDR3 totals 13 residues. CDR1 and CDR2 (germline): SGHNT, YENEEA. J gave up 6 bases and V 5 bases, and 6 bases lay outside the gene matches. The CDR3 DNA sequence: TGTGCCAGCAGCCGGGGCAGGGGGCGCGAGCAGTACTTC. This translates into CASSRGRGREQYF.

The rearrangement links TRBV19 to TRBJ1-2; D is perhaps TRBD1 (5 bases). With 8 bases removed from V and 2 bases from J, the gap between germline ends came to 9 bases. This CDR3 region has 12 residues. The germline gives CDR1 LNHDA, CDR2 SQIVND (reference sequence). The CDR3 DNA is TGTGCCAGTTTGGGGGGAAACTATGGCTACACCTTC. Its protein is CASLGGNYGYTF.

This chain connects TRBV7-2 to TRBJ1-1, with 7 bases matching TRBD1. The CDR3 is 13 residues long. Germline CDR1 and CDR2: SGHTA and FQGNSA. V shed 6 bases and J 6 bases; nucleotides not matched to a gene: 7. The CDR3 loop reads CASSLDRASEAFF. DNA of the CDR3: TGTGCCAGCAGTCTTGACAGGGCTTCTGAAGCTTTCTTT.

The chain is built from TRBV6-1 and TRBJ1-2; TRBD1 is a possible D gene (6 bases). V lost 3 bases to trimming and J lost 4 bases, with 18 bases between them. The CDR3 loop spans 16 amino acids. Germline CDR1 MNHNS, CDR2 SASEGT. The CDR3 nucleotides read TGTGCCAGCAGTGACCCGGGACAAGCAGGTAGCTATGGCTACACCTTC. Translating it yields CASSDPGQAGSYGYTF.

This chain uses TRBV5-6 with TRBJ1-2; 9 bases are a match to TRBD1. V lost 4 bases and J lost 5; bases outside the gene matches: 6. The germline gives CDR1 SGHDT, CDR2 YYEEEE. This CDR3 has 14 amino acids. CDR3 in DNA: TGTGCCAGCAGCCCGGGACAGGGAAATTATGGCTACACCTTC. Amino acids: CASSPGQGNYGYTF.

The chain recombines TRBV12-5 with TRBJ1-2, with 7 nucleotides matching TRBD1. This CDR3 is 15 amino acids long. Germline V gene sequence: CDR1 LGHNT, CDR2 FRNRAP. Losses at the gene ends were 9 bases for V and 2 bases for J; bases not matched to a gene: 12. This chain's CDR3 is CASGTRQGTNYGYTF. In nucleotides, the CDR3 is TGTGCTAGCGGGACCAGACAGGGTACAAACTATGGCTACACCTTC.

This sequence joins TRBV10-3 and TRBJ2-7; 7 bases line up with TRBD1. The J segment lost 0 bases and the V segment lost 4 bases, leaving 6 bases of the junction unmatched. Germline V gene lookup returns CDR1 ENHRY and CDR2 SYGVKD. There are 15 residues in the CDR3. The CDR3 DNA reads TGTGCCATCAGTGGACAGGGCGACCTCTCCTACGAGCAGTACTTC. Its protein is CAISGQGDLSYEQYF.

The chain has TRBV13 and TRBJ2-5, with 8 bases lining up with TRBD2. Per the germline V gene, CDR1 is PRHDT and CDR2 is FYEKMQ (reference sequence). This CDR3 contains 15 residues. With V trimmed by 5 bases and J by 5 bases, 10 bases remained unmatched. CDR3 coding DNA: TGTGCCAGCAGCCCCGGGACTAGGGGCGGGGAGACCCAGTACTTC. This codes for CASSPGTRGGETQYF.

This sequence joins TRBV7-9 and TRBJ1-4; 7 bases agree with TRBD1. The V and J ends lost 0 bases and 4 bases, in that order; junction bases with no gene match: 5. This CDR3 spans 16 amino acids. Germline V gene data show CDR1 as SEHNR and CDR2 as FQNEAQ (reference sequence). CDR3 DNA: TGTGCCAGCAGCTTAGCGTTGGGGACAGATAATGAAAAACTGTTTTTT. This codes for CASSLALGTDNEKLFF.

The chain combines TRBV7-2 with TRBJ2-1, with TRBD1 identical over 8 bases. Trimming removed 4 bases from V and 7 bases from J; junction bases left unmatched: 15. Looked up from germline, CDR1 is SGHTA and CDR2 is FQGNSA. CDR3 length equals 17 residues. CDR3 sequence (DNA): TGTGCCAGCAGCTCAACCCGGACAGGGAGATTCCGGAATGAGCAGTTCTTC. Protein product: CASSSTRTGRFRNEQFF.

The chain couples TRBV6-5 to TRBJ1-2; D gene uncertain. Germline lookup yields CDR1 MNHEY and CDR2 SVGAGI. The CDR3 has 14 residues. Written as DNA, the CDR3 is TGTGCTAACTACCCAGCCAACACTAACTATGGCTACACCTTC. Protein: CANYPANTNYGYTF.

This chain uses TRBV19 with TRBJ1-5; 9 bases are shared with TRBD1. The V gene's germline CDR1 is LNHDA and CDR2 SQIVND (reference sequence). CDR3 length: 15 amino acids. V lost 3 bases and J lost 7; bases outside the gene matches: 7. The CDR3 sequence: CASSITGQGGQPQHF. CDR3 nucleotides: TGTGCCAGTAGTATTACGGGACAGGGAGGCCAGCCCCAGCATTTT.

CDR3 sequence: CAISDRGGRSTEAFF. Here the CDR3 DNA reads TGTGCCATCAGTGACCGGGGGGGGAGAAGTACTGAAGCTTTCTTT. The V call is TRBV10-3, the J call TRBJ1-1, with D maybe TRBD1 (5 bases). Germline V gene sequence: CDR1 ENHRY, CDR2 SYGVKD. This CDR3 spans 15 amino acids. V gave up 3 bases and J gave up 5 bases, with 16 bases separating them.

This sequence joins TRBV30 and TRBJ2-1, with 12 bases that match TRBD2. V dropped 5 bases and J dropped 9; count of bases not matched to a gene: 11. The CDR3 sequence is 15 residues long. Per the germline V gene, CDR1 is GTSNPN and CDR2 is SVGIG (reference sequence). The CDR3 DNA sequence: TGTGCCTGGTCCCCCGGACTAGCGGGAATCCGTGAGCAGTTCTTC. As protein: CAWSPGLAGIREQFF.

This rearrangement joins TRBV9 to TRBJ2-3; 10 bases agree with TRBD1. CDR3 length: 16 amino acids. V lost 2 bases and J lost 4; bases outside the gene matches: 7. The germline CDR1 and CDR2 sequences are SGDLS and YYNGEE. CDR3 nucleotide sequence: TGTGCCAGCAGCGTGAGAGACAGGGGGCTGGCAGATACGCAGTATTTT. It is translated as CASSVRDRGLADTQYF.

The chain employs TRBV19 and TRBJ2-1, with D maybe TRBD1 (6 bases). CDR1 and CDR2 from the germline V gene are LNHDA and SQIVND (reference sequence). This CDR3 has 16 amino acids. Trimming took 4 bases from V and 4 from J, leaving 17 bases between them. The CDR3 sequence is CASSTSGQRGYNEQFF. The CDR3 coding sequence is TGTGCCAGTAGTACCAGTGGGCAAAGGGGGTACAATGAGCAGTTCTTC. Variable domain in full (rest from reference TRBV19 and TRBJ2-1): DGGITQSPKYLFRKEGQNVTLSCEQNLNHDAMYWYRQDPGQGLRLIYYSQIVNDFQKGDIAEGYSVSREKKESFPLTVTSAQKNPTAFYLCASSTSGQRGYNEQFFGPGTRLTVL.

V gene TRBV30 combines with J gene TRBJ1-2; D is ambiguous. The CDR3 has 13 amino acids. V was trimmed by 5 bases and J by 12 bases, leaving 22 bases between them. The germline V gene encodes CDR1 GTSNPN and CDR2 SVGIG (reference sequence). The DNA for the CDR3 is TGTGCCTGGCGCTCCCCGAACACCGGCGGTGACACCTTC. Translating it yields CAWRSPNTGGDTF.

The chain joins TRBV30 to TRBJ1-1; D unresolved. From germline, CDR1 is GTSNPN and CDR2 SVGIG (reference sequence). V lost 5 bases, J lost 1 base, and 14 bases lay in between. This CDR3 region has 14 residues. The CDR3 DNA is TGTGCCTGGGTATCGGGAAATGGGAACACTGAAGCTTTCTTT. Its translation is CAWVSGNGNTEAFF.

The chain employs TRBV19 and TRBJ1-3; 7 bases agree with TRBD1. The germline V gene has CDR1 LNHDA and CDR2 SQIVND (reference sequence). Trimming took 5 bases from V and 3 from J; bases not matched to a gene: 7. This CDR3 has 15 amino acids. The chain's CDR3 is CASSPWTGGGNTIYF. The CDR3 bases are TGTGCCAGTAGTCCGTGGACAGGTGGTGGAAACACCATATATTTT.